Below are 7 T cell receptor beta chains sequenced from a single sample in a study of blood T cell repertoires in COVID-19. The protocol was immunoSEQ multiplex PCR, while the TCRdb copy is restricted to in-frame clones and leaves out a portion. The repertoire has fewer than 100,000 clones, around nine tenths of them found once; the top ten carry 0.65% to 0.9%. Input material: peripheral blood. All receptors come from a woman of 80 years or more with acute or convalescent COVID-19.

The chain's CDR3 is CASILGRVGNEQFF. The CDR3 DNA is TGTGCCAGCATCCTTGGGAGGGTTGGGAATGAGCAGTTCTTC. The chain recombines TRBV2 with TRBJ2-1, with TRBD2 identical over 7 bases. Germline V lookup: CDR1 SNHLY, CDR2 FYNNEI. The V and J ends lost 7 bases and 7 bases, in that order; junction bases with no gene match: 10. The CDR3 is 14 residues long.

This chain links TRBV5-3 with TRBJ1-2, with D possibly being TRBD1 (5 bases). TRBV5-3 is an ORF for which the function is uncertain. V lost 0 bases to trimming and J lost 3 bases, with 9 bases between them. The CDR3 spans 14 residues. Here the CDR3 reads CARSLAGGDYGYTF. The CDR3 DNA reads TGTGCCAGAAGCTTGGCCGGGGGGGACTATGGCTACACCTTC.

The chain has TRBV24-1 and TRBJ1-5, with D possibly being TRBD1 (5 bases). The CDR3 has 16 amino acids. Germline assignment: CDR1 KGHDR and CDR2 SFDVKD. The ends were cut back, 4 bases at V and 0 bases at J, with 12 bases in the middle. The CDR3 protein is CATSEAGSPSNQPQHF. DNA of the CDR3: TGTGCCACCAGTGAGGCAGGGTCTCCTAGCAATCAGCCCCAGCATTTT.

The CDR3 sequence is CASSLKLYPILGQYF. The CDR3 region has the DNA TGTGCCAGCAGCCTAAAACTATACCCCATACTTGGGCAGTACTTC. This chain uses TRBV3-1 (or the pseudogene TRBV3-2) with TRBJ2-7; the D is unclear. This CDR3 spans 15 amino acids. Trimming pared 4 bases from V and 9 bases from J, leaving 22 bases between. Per germline, CDR1 LGHDT and CDR2 YNNKEL (reference sequence).

The CDR3 region has the DNA TGTGCCAGCAGCCAAGCGGGTAGCGGGGTGGGTACAGATACGCAGTATTTT. Amino acid sequence: CASSQAGSGVGTDTQYF. The chain recombines TRBV3-1 (or the pseudogene TRBV3-2) with TRBJ2-3; TRBD2 matches at 8 bases. Germline V gene sequence: CDR1 LGHDT, CDR2 YNNKEL (reference sequence). Trimming cost V 1 base and J 3 bases; bases outside gene matches: 9. The CDR3 runs to 17 residues.

The chain joins TRBV7-9 to TRBJ2-5; D remains unclear. This CDR3 contains 13 residues. Trimming took off 1 base at V and 5 bases at J, with 8 bases between the two ends. Germline V gene data show CDR1 as SEHNR and CDR2 as FQNEAQ (reference sequence). CDR3 loop: CASSLVRIETQYF. The CDR3 nucleotides read TGTGCCAGCAGCTTAGTCAGGATTGAGACCCAGTACTTC.

The chain recombines TRBV15 with TRBJ2-2, with TRBD1 as a possible D gene (5 bases). CDR1 and CDR2 from the germline V gene are LNHNV and YYDKDF (reference sequence). The CDR3 has 17 residues. The ends were cut back, 0 bases at V and 6 bases at J, with 17 bases in the middle. CDR3 sequence (DNA): TGTGCCACCAGCAGAGATTCTCTCAGGGTTGAGTCCGGGGAGCTGTTTTTT. Its protein is CATSRDSLRVESGELFF.